A single sample gave rise to the 16 T cell receptor beta chains below, sequenced in a study of T cell responses to AZD1222 COVID-19 vaccine. Profiled with immunoSEQ multiplex PCR; TCRdb holds only in-frame clones, not every one. The sample consists of over 100,000 clones, just under 95% of them appearing once. The material was peripheral blood, obtained on day 0 of AZD1222 vaccination. These TCRs come from an adult in good health.

This chain links TRBV29-1 with TRBJ2-5; D unresolved. The CDR3 covers 12 residues. The V gene lost 6 bases and the J gene lost 3 bases, with 11 bases spanning the gap. In germline, CDR1 is SQVTM, CDR2 ANQGSEA. The chain's CDR3 is CSVGYREETQYF. The CDR3 bases are TGCAGCGTCGGCTACAGAGAAGAGACCCAGTACTTC.

The J gene is TRBJ2-1, the V gene TRBV11-2; the match to TRBD2 covers 13 bases. The germline V gene has CDR1 SGHAT and CDR2 FQNNGV. Germline trimming cut 5 bases from V and 12 bases from J; bases unmatched to any gene: 13. This CDR3 spans 16 amino acids. The CDR3 nucleotides read TGTGCCAGCAGCACACTAGCGGGAGGGTCGGGGGGTAGGCAGTTCTTC. This translates into CASSTLAGGSGGRQFF.

This rearrangement joins TRBV6-2 or TRBV6-3 to TRBJ1-4; D gene ambiguous. CDR3 length: 11 residues. CDR1 and CDR2 from the germline V gene are MNHEY and SVGEGT. V was shortened by 6 bases and J by 7 bases, with 6 bases between the two germline ends. CDR3 protein: CASSAGEKLFF. CDR3 nucleotide sequence: TGTGCCAGCAGCGCCGGTGAAAAACTGTTTTTT.

This chain connects TRBV7-9 to TRBJ2-1; 10 positions agree with TRBD2. The germline gives CDR1 SEHNR, CDR2 FQNEAQ (reference sequence). The CDR3 length is 15 residues. V gave up 2 bases and J gave up 8 bases; unmatched junction bases: 6. CDR3 in amino acids: CASSLQGTSVDEQFF. CDR3 DNA: TGTGCCAGCAGCTTACAAGGGACTAGCGTCGATGAGCAGTTCTTC.

The gene calls are TRBV6-2 or TRBV6-3 and TRBJ2-5; perhaps TRBD2 as D (6 bases). Germline values: CDR1 MNHEY, CDR2 SVGEGT. The V end lost 4 bases, the J end lost 2 bases, and 20 bases lay between the germline ends. The length of the CDR3 is 17 residues. The CDR3 DNA sequence: TGTGCCAGCAGTTTCGTTCTCAACCTAGCGTTACAAGAGACCCAGTACTTC. It specifies CASSFVLNLALQETQYF.

The chain has TRBV5-6 and TRBJ1-2; 8 bases align to TRBD1. Germline V gene lookup returns CDR1 SGHDT and CDR2 YYEEEE. The CDR3 consists of 13 residues. The V gene end was trimmed by 5 bases and the J gene end by 4 bases; junction bases not matched to a gene: 4. CDR3 bases: TGTGCCAGCAGTACCAGGGGGCTCTATGGCTACACCTTC. Translated, it gives CASSTRGLYGYTF.

The chain employs TRBV14 and TRBJ2-5, with TRBD2 as a possible D gene (6 bases). This CDR3 comprises 15 residues. Germline V gene sequence: CDR1 SGHDN, CDR2 FVKESK. Trimming took off 0 bases at V and 3 bases at J, with 11 bases between the two ends. The CDR3 spells CASSQDWRGKETQYF. The CDR3 nucleotides read TGTGCCAGCAGCCAAGATTGGCGCGGGAAAGAGACCCAGTACTTC.

The chain joins TRBV28 to TRBJ1-1, with D perhaps matching TRBD1 (6 bases). The CDR3 runs to 18 residues. The germline V and J ends were trimmed by 3 bases and 1 base, with 21 bases remaining between them. CDR1 and CDR2 from the germline V gene are MDHEN and SYDVKM. The CDR3 sequence: CASSFWGRGVNSNTEAFF. The CDR3 DNA is TGTGCCAGCAGTTTTTGGGGCAGGGGAGTGAATTCGAACACTGAAGCTTTCTTT.

The chain uses TRBV6-5 and TRBJ1-3; D remains unclear. This CDR3 is built from 13 residues. The V end lost 8 bases, the J end lost 0 bases, and 8 bases lay between the germline ends. Per germline, CDR1 MNHEY and CDR2 SVGAGI. The CDR3 sequence: CASSKSSGNTIYF. The CDR3 nucleotides are TGTGCCAGCTCCAAGAGCTCTGGAAACACCATATATTTT.

The rearrangement joins TRBV7-9 to TRBJ1-1; 7 bases are shared with TRBD1. The CDR3 runs to 14 residues. In germline, CDR1 is SEHNR, CDR2 FQNEAQ (reference sequence). Germline trimming cut 2 bases from V and 4 bases from J; bases unmatched to any gene: 4. The DNA for the CDR3 is TGTGCCAGCAGCTTAACAGGGGTTGGCACTGAAGCTTTCTTT. It yields the protein CASSLTGVGTEAFF.

The chain combines TRBV10-3 with TRBJ2-1, with 10 nucleotides matching TRBD2. Germline V gene lookup returns CDR1 ENHRY and CDR2 SYGVKD. This CDR3 contains 15 residues. Trimming cost V 8 bases and J 8 bases; bases outside gene matches: 12. CDR3 loop: CAIRLASGSSHEQFF. CDR3 coding DNA: TGTGCCATCCGACTTGCTAGCGGGAGCTCCCATGAGCAGTTCTTC.

The rearrangement joins TRBV5-8 to TRBJ1-3; D ambiguous. V dropped 4 bases and J dropped 0 bases, with 11 bases sitting between them. The CDR3 length is 15 residues. The germline CDR1 and CDR2 sequences are SGHTS and YDEGEE. This chain's CDR3 is CASSVGLYSGNTIYF. DNA of the CDR3: TGTGCCAGCAGCGTGGGCCTTTACTCTGGAAACACCATATATTTT.

The chain links TRBV6-5 to TRBJ2-5; TRBD1 aligns across 9 bases. Germline values: CDR1 MNHEY, CDR2 SVGAGI. The CDR3 totals 14 residues. The V gene end was trimmed by 10 bases and the J gene end by 5 bases; junction bases not matched to a gene: 11. The CDR3 protein is CATDTYRGQETQYF. The DNA of the CDR3 is TGTGCCACCGACACCTACAGGGGGCAGGAGACCCAGTACTTC.

The sample holds one count of this clone. The chain couples TRBV7-2 to TRBJ1-3, with 7 bases fitting TRBD1. The CDR3 sequence is 14 residues long. CDR1 is SGHTA and CDR2 is FQGNSA in the germline V gene. V trimming: 9 bases; J trimming: 2 bases; junction bases outside the gene matches: 7. The CDR3 spells CASDSTGAGNTIYF. The CDR3 DNA follows: TGTGCCAGTGATTCTACAGGGGCTGGAAACACCATATATTTT.

The chain is built from TRBV5-1 and TRBJ1-2; no definite D call. Trimming stripped 0 bases from V and 2 bases from J, with 11 bases between. Germline CDR1 SGHRS, CDR2 YFSETQ. This CDR3 contains 15 residues. CDR3 nucleotides: TGCGCCAGCAGCTTGGAATTTCTCGAAAACTATGGCTACACCTTC. Translating gives CASSLEFLENYGYTF.

The rearrangement uses TRBV28 and TRBJ2-1, with 8 bases that match TRBD2. The V and J ends lost 2 bases and 4 bases, in that order; junction bases with no gene match: 10. The CDR3 loop spans 17 amino acids. Germline V gives CDR1 MDHEN, CDR2 SYDVKM. The DNA of the CDR3 is TGTGCCAGCAGTTTAGCGGGAGGCATTTTTAGTTACAATGAGCAGTTCTTC. Translated: CASSLAGGIFSYNEQFF.